This TCR beta chain was observed in a study of blood T cells in healthy people across ages. The wider study: Per every two T cells, about one barcoded beta molecule was captured by template switching.

There are 18 residues in the CDR3. Germline V gene lookup returns CDR1 LNHNV and CDR2 YYDKDF (reference sequence). V gave up 1 base and J gave up 1 base, with 19 bases separating them. Study-level findings and limits: The authors considered diversity estimates from one million T cells to be underestimates.

Turning to this clonotype: Its antigen is not identified.

It was with a sample-barcoded 5' primer and a J-beta primer mix that a second PCR of about 7 to 12 cycles was run. TCRdb called the 5' RACE reads again in MiXCR, with one record for every CDR3 protein. Here the sample spans 650,000 to 900,000 distinct CDR3 sequences, 62% being singletons. The chain couples TRBV15 to TRBJ1-1; D is perhaps TRBD1 (6 bases). The sample was blood. This receptor was obtained from a man under 40 in good health. CDR3 sequence: CATSRAETGQWGNTEAFF. The CDR3 DNA is TGTGCCACCAGCAGAGCAGAAACCGGACAGTGGGGGAACACTGAAGCTTTCTTT.